This T cell receptor beta chain emerged from a study of shared clonotypes between healthy human individuals. Study conclusions and caveats: The donor pool, a small one, limited the genetic and exposure-history diversity represented.

This clone was counted many times. Its antigen is still unknown. Generated by immunoSEQ multiplex PCR, the TCRdb table keeps only in-frame clones and is missing some. The data show hundreds of thousands of clones, about 74% seen once. Germline V gene sequence: CDR1 LGHNA, CDR2 YSLEER. The V end lost 0 bases, the J end lost 6 bases, and 11 bases lay between the germline ends. There are 15 residues in the CDR3. The V call is TRBV4-3, the J call TRBJ2-2; the D gene is possibly TRBD2 (6 bases). The sequenced sample consisted of PBMCs. The source of this sequence is a woman between 40 and 50 years old in good health. Some clones in this sample may be carry-over from other donors' samples. The CDR3 here is CASSQDLEGPGELFF. For the CDR3, the DNA is TGCGCCAGCAGCCAAGATCTGGAGGGCCCCGGGGAGCTGTTTTTT.